These 15 T cell receptor beta chains share one sample of origin, sequenced in a study of blood T cell repertoires in COVID-19. Generated by immunoSEQ multiplex PCR, the TCRdb table keeps only in-frame clones and is missing some. The data show some 200,000 clones, with nearly 90% seen just once and about a sixth held by the top ten. Specimen: peripheral blood. The receptor source for this set is a man in his fifties or sixties with COVID-19, enrolled during active disease.

The gene calls are TRBV6-4 and TRBJ2-1, with TRBD1 matching 8 bases. Germline-derived CDR1 and CDR2 are MRHNA and SNTAGT. This CDR3 is 13 amino acids long. The V gene end was trimmed by 3 bases and the J gene end by 15 bases; junction bases not matched to a gene: 10. The CDR3 nucleotides read TGTGCCAGCAGTGATGCCTTTAGACAGGGGTTGTTCTTC. The encoded protein is CASSDAFRQGLFF.

This clone came up many times. The J gene is TRBJ2-3, the V gene TRBV19; 10 bases agree with TRBD2. There are 17 residues in the CDR3. Germline CDR1 reads LNHDA; CDR2 reads SQIVND (reference sequence). Trimming took 3 bases from V and 1 from J; bases not matched to a gene: 7. In DNA form, the CDR3 reads TGTGCCAGTAGTATCCCCGGGCTAGCGGGAGGCACAGATACGCAGTATTTT. Translation gives CASSIPGLAGGTDTQYF. The full variable domain, completed using reference TRBV19 and TRBJ2-3, is DGGITQSPKYLFRKEGQNVTLSCEQNLNHDAMYWYRQDPGQGLRLIYYSQIVNDFQKGDIAEGYSVSREKKESFPLTVTSAQKNPTAFYLCASSIPGLAGGTDTQYFGPGTRLTVL.

This rearrangement joins TRBV7-3 to TRBJ2-4; 7 bases are a match to TRBD1. CDR3 size: 16 residues. V shed 5 bases, J shed 1 base, and the junction held 8 bases outside the gene matches. Germline V gene sequence: CDR1 SGHTA, CDR2 FQGTGA. In nucleotides, the CDR3 is TGTGCCAGCAGCCTGACGGGACAGTCGGCCAAAAACATTCAGTACTTC. Translating gives CASSLTGQSAKNIQYF.

The J gene is TRBJ1-6, the V gene TRBV18; 9 bases are a match to TRBD1. The CDR3 is 15 residues long. Germline loops: CDR1 KGHSH, CDR2 LQKENI. Trimming cost V 3 bases and J 7 bases; bases outside gene matches: 4. CDR3 nucleotide sequence: TGTGCCAGCTCACCTTGGGACAGGGTCAATTCACCCCTCCACTTT. It codes for CASSPWDRVNSPLHF. Full variable domain (missing parts from reference TRBV18 and TRBJ1-6): NAGVMQNPRHLVRRRGQEARLRCSPMKGHSHVYWYRQLPEEGLKFMVYLQKENIIDESGMPKERFSAEFPKEGPSILRIQQVVRGDSAAYFCASSPWDRVNSPLHFGNGTRLTVT.

This chain joins TRBV28 and TRBJ1-5, with D perhaps matching TRBD1 (6 bases). Between the trimmed V and J ends, which lost 3 bases and 0 bases, there was a span of 15 bases. Germline values: CDR1 MDHEN, CDR2 SYDVKM. This CDR3 has 17 amino acids. The CDR3 spells CASSFLRQVNSNQPQHF. The CDR3 bases are TGTGCCAGCAGTTTTCTCCGACAGGTTAATAGCAATCAGCCCCAGCATTTT.

The chain employs TRBV4-1 and TRBJ1-2, with a tentative D call TRBD1 (5 bases). Trimming took off 1 base at V and 4 bases at J, with 10 bases between the two ends. The CDR3 contains 14 residues. Germline CDR1 and CDR2: MGHRA and YSYEKL. CDR3 in DNA: TGCGCCAGCAGCCAAGTTGGGGGAGGCTATGGCTACACCTTC. Translated: CASSQVGGGYGYTF.

The chain employs TRBV28 and TRBJ1-5; D may be TRBD1 (6 bases). Looked up from germline, CDR1 is MDHEN and CDR2 is SYDVKM. The CDR3 sequence is 16 residues long. The V end was cut by 7 bases, the J end by 2 bases, with 18 bases between. For the CDR3, the DNA is TGTGCCAGCACTCTGACAGGACCAGGGGGCAATCAGCCCCAGCATTTT. As protein: CASTLTGPGGNQPQHF.

The V and J genes are TRBV2 and TRBJ1-5; D is undetermined. This CDR3 spans 13 amino acids. Trimming cost V 8 bases and J 3 bases, with 11 bases left between them. CDR1 SNHLY and CDR2 FYNNEI come from the germline V gene. CDR3 loop: CASVINFNQPQHF. CDR3 in DNA: TGTGCCAGCGTAATTAACTTCAATCAGCCCCAGCATTTT.

This chain uses TRBV4-2 with TRBJ2-7; 12 nucleotides align to TRBD2. Germline assignment: CDR1 LGHNA and CDR2 YNFKEQ. The junction had 10 bases not matched to a gene; V was cut back by 0 bases and J by 4 bases. CDR3 length: 18 residues. The CDR3 region is CASSQDLLGLAGGYEQYF. The CDR3 DNA sequence: TGTGCCAGCAGCCAAGATTTATTGGGTCTAGCGGGAGGGTACGAGCAGTACTTC.

The J gene is TRBJ2-5, the V gene TRBV9; TRBD2 might be the D (5 bases). Germline V lookup: CDR1 SGDLS, CDR2 YYNGEE. The germline V and J ends were trimmed by 3 bases and 5 bases, with 17 bases remaining between them. This CDR3 is 15 amino acids long. The CDR3 nucleotides are TGTGCCAGCAGCGCCCGGGATGTGGCTGGGGAGACCCAGTACTTC. Residues: CASSARDVAGETQYF.

The chain recombines TRBV15 with TRBJ2-1; D is ambiguous. Between the trimmed V and J ends, which lost 0 bases and 10 bases, there was a span of 13 bases. The germline CDR1 and CDR2 sequences are LNHNV and YYDKDF (reference sequence). The CDR3 runs to 14 residues. CDR3 amino acids: CATSRDFGSEEQFF. The CDR3 region has the DNA TGTGCCACCAGCAGAGATTTCGGCAGCGAGGAGCAGTTCTTC.

This sequence joins TRBV18 and TRBJ2-7, with TRBD1 matching 9 bases. Trimming took 3 bases from V and 6 from J; bases not matched to a gene: 9. The CDR3 extends over 15 amino acids. The germline CDR1 and CDR2 sequences are KGHSH and LQKENI. As DNA, the CDR3 is TGTGCCAGCTCACCGACCCCGGGACAGGGCCCCGAGCAGTACTTC. Protein product: CASSPTPGQGPEQYF.

This clone was counted once. The chain recombines TRBV7-9 with TRBJ2-5, with 7 nucleotides matching TRBD2. The germline gives CDR1 SEHNR, CDR2 FQNEAQ (reference sequence). The CDR3 sequence is 16 residues long. With 5 bases clipped from V and 2 bases from J, the junction kept 11 bases outside the gene matches. CDR3 protein: CASSHSREGIQETQYF. The CDR3 region has the DNA TGTGCCAGCAGCCACAGCAGGGAGGGTATACAAGAGACCCAGTACTTC.

The gene calls are TRBV29-1 and TRBJ2-5; possibly TRBD1 for D (6 bases). CDR3 size: 13 residues. The V end was cut by 4 bases, the J end by 4 bases, with 13 bases between. Germline loops: CDR1 SQVTM, CDR2 ANQGSEA. The CDR3 region has the DNA TGCAGCGTTGTCTCCAGGGGCTTAGAGACCCAGTACTTC. As protein: CSVVSRGLETQYF.

The chain uses TRBV10-3 and TRBJ1-1; maybe TRBD1 (5 bases). Germline loops: CDR1 ENHRY, CDR2 SYGVKD. Trimming left V 0 bases short and J 4 bases short, with 12 bases between. The CDR3 runs 15 residues. In DNA form, the CDR3 reads TGTGCCATCAGTGAGTCTGGGCAGGGTCCCACTGAAGCTTTCTTT. This sequence encodes CAISESGQGPTEAFF.